This T cell receptor beta chain was sequenced during a study of type 1 regulatory T cells. The wider study: An in vitro protocol generated T-allo10, a Tr1-enriched, alloantigen-specific CD4 T cell product.

TCRdb used MiXCR to reprocess the reads, holding one entry per CDR3 protein. Among roughly 71,000 distinct CDR3 sequences listed, 20% to 25% were seen once. Whole-study results and caveats: Tr1 cells had a more restricted TCR repertoire than non-Tr1 cells.

A word on this clonotype: Its specificity is not known.

The CDR3 runs 13 residues. V lost 4 bases, J lost 3 bases, and 8 bases lay in between. CDR1 and CDR2 from the germline V gene are SGHRS and YFSETQ. This receptor was taken from a human donor in good health. The rearrangement uses TRBV5-1 and TRBJ2-1; D gene ambiguous. The sequencing input was cultured type 1 regulatory T (Tr1) cells, either the whole culture or a sorted fraction (not recorded which). This CDR3 reads CASSPGFYNEQFF. DNA for the CDR3: TGCGCCAGCAGCCCGGGTTTCTACAATGAGCAGTTCTTC.